This note documents a single T cell receptor beta chain sequence. Its antigen is unknown. A single record per CDR3 protein comes from TCRdb applying MiXCR to the reads. The sample lists about 110,000 distinct CDR3 sequences, 29% occurring once. The germline CDR1 and CDR2 sequences are SEHNR and FQNEAQ (reference sequence). Between the trimmed V and J ends, which lost 6 bases and 0 bases, there was a span of 18 bases. This CDR3 contains 16 residues. These data are taken from a study of T cell repertoires in cytomegalovirus infection. The chain couples TRBV7-9 to TRBJ2-7; TRBD2 is a possible D gene (7 bases). The specimen comprised CD8+ T cells from cultured PBMCs, sampled from culture after CMV antigen stimulation. The TCR was taken from a human donor in good health (CMV status not recorded). Some clones in this sample may be carry-over from other donors' samples. CDR3 residues: CASSGGARSLSYEQYF. CDR3 in DNA: TGTGCCAGCAGTGGGGGGGCGCGGTCTCTCTCCTACGAGCAGTACTTC. The full variable domain, in which reference TRBV7-9 and TRBJ2-7 provide the parts outside the CDR3, is DTGVSQNPRHKITKRGQNVTFRCDPISEHNRLYWYRQTLGQGPEFLTYFQNEAQLEKSRLLSDRFSAERPKGSFSTLEIQRTEQGDSAMYLCASSGGARSLSYEQYFGPGTRLTVT.